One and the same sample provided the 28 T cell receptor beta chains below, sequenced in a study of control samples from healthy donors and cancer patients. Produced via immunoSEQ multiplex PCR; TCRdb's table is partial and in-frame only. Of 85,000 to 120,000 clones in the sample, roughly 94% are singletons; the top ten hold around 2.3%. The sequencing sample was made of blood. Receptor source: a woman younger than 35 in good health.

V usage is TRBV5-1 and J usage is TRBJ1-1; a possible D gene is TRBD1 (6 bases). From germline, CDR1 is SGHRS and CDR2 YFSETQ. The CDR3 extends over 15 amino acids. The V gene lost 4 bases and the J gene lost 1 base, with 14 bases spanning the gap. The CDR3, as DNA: TGCGCCAGCAGCCTGACAGGAGGAGGGAACACTGAAGCTTTCTTT. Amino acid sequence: CASSLTGGGNTEAFF. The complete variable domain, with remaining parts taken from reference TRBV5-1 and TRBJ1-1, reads KAGVTQTPRYLIKTRGQQVTLSCSPISGHRSVSWYQQTPGQGLQFLFEYFSETQRNKGNFPGRFSGRQFSNSRSEMNVSTLELGDSALYLCASSLTGGGNTEAFFGQGTRLTVV.

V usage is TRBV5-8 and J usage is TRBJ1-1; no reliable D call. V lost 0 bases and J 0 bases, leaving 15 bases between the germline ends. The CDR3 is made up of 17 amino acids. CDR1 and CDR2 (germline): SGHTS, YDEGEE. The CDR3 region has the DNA TGTGCCAGCAGCTTGGCGCTCCTGGCAGCCATGAACACTGAAGCTTTCTTT. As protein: CASSLALLAAMNTEAFF.

The CDR3 loop is CASSVMIQNTQYF. The CDR3 nucleotides are TGTGCCAGCAGCGTAATGATACAGAATACGCAGTATTTT. The V call is TRBV9, the J call TRBJ2-3; D uncertain. The length of the CDR3 is 13 residues. V lost 1 base and J 7 bases, leaving 10 bases between the germline ends. Germline loops: CDR1 SGDLS, CDR2 YYNGEE.

CDR3 nucleotides: TGTGCCAGCAGCTTATTCGCGGGCTCGGAGACCCAGTACTTC. Residues: CASSLFAGSETQYF. The chain uses TRBV7-2 and TRBJ2-5; a possible D gene is TRBD2 (5 bases). The V gene's germline CDR1 is SGHTA and CDR2 FQGNSA. V dropped 2 bases and J dropped 5 bases, with 12 bases sitting between them. This CDR3 is 14 amino acids long.

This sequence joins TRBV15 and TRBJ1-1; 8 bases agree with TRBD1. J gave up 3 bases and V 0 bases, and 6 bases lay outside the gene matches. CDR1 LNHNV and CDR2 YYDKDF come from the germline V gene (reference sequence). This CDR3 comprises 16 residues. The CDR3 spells CATSRDEGRGHTEAFF. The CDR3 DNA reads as TGTGCCACCAGCAGAGATGAAGGCAGGGGGCACACTGAAGCTTTCTTT.

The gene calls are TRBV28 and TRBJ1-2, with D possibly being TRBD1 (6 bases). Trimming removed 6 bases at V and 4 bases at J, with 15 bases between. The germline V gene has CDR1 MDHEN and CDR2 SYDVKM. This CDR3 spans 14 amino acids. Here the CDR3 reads CASSRQGWLYGYTF. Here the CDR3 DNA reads TGTGCCAGCAGCCGGCAGGGGTGGCTCTATGGCTACACCTTC.

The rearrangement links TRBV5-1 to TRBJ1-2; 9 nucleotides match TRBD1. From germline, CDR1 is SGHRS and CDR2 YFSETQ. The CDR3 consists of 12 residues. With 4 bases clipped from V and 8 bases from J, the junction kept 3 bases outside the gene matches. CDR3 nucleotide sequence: TGCGCCAGCAGCCAGGACAGGGGCGGCTACACCTTC. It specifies CASSQDRGGYTF.

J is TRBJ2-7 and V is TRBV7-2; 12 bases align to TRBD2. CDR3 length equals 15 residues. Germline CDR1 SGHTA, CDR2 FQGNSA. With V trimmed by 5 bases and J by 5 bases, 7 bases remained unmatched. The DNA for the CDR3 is TGTGCCAGCAGCCTACCGACTAGCGGGAGAGACGAGCAGTACTTC. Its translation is CASSLPTSGRDEQYF.

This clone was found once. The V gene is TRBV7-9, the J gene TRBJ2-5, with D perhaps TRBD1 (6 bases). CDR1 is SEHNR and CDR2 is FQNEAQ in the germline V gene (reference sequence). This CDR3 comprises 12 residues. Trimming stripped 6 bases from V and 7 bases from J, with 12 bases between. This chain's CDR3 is CASSWVQGTQYF. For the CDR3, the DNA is TGTGCCAGCAGTTGGGTACAGGGGACCCAGTACTTC.

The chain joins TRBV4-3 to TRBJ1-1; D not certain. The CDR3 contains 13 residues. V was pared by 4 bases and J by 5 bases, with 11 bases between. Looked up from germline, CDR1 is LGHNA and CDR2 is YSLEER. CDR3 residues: CASSPLPGTEAFF. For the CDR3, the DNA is TGCGCCAGCAGCCCGCTCCCGGGAACTGAAGCTTTCTTT.

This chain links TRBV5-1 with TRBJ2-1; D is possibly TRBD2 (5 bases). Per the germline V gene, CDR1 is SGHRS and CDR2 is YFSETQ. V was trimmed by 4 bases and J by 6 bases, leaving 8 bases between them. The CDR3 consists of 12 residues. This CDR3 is CASSPTSNEQFF. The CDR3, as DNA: TGCGCCAGCAGCCCCACTAGCAATGAGCAGTTCTTC.

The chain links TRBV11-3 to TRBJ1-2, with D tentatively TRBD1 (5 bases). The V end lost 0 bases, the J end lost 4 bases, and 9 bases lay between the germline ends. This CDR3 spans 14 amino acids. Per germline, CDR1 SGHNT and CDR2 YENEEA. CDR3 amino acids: CASSLDVGGYGYTF. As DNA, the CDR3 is TGTGCCAGCAGCTTAGATGTGGGGGGCTATGGCTACACCTTC.

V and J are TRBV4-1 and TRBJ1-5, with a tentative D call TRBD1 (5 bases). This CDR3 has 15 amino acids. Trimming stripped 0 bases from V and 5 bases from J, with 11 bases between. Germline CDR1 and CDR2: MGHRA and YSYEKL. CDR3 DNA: TGCGCCAGCAGCCAAGATACCGGCAGGGATCAGCCCCAGCATTTT. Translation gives CASSQDTGRDQPQHF.

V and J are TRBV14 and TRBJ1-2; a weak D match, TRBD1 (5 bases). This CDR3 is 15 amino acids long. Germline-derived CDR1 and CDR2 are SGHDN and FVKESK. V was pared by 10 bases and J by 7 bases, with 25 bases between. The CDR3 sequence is CATRTSGVAVGGYTF. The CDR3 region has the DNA TGTGCCACCCGGACATCCGGGGTTGCCGTTGGTGGCTACACCTTC.

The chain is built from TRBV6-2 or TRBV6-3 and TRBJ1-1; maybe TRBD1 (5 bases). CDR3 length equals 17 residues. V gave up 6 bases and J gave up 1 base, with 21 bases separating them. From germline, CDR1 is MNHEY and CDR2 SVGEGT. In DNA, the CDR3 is TGTGCCAGCAGCCCGAAGGGGCCAGCCAACAAGAACACTGAAGCTTTCTTT. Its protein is CASSPKGPANKNTEAFF.

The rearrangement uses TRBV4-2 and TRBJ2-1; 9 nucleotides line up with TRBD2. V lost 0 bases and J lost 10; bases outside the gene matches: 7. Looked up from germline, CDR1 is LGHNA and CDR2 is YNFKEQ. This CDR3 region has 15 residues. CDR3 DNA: TGTGCCAGCAGCCAAGATCCAGCGGGAGGTATGGAGCAGTTCTTC. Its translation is CASSQDPAGGMEQFF.

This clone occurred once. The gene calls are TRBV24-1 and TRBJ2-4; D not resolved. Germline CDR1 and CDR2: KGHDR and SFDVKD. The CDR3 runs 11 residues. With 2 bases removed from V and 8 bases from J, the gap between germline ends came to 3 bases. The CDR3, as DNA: TGTGCCACCAGTGATTCGGACATTCAGTACTTC. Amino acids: CATSDSDIQYF.

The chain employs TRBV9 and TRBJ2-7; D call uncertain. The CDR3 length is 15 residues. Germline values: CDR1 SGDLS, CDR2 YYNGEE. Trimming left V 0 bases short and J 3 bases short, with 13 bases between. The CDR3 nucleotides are TGTGCCAGCAGCGTAGGTGAACTACCCTTCTACGAGCAGTACTTC. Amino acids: CASSVGELPFYEQYF.

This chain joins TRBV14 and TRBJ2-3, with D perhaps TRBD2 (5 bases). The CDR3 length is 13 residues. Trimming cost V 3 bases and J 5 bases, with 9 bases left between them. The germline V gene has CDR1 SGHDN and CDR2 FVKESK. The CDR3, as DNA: TGTGCCAGCAGCCAGGAAGGGAGAGATACGCAGTATTTT. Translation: CASSQEGRDTQYF. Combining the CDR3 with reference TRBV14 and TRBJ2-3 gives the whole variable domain EAGVTQFPSHSVIEKGQTVTLRCDPISGHDNLYWYRRVMGKEIKFLLHFVKESKQDESGMPNNRFLAERTGGTYSTLKVQPAELEDSGVYFCASSQEGRDTQYFGPGTRLTVL.

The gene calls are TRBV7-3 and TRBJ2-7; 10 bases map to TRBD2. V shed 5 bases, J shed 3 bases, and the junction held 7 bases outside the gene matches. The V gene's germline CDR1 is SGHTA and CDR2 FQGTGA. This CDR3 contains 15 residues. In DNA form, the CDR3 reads TGTGCCAGCAGCCAACAAGCGGGAGGGGTCTACGAGCAGTACTTC. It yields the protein CASSQQAGGVYEQYF.

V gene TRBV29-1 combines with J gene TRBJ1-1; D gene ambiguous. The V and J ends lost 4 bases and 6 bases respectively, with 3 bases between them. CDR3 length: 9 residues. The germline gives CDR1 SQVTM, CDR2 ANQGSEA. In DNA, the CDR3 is TGCAGCGTTGTACCTGAAGCTTTCTTT. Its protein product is CSVVPEAFF.

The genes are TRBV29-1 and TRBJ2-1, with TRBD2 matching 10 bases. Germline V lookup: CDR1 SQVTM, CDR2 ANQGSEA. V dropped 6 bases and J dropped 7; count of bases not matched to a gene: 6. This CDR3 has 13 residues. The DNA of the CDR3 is TGCAGCGTACTAGCGGGGAGGGGGAATGAGCAGTTCTTC. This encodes CSVLAGRGNEQFF.

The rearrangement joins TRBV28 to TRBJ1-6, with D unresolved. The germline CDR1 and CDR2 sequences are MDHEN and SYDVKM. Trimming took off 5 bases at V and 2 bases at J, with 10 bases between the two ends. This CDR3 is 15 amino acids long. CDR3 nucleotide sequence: TGTGCCAGCAGTGCTCCTCAGACCTATAATTCACCCCTCCACTTT. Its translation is CASSAPQTYNSPLHF. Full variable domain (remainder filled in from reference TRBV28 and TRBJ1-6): DVKVTQSSRYLVKRTGEKVFLECVQDMDHENMFWYRQDPGLGLRLIYFSYDVKMKEKGDIPEGYSVSREKKERFSLILESASTNQTSMYLCASSAPQTYNSPLHFGNGTRLTVT.

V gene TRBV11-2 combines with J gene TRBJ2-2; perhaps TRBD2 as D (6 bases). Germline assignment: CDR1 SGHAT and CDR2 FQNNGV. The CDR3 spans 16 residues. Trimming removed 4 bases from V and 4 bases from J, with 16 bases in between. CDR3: CASSSRGIAVTGELFF. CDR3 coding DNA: TGTGCCAGCAGCTCACGTGGGATAGCGGTCACCGGGGAGCTGTTTTTT.

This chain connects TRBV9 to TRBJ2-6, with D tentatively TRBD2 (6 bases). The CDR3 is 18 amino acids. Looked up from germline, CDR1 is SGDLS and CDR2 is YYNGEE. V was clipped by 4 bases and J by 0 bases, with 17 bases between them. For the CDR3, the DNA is TGTGCCAGCAGCTTTCCCCGGGACTTAAGCTCTGGGGCCAACGTCCTGACTTTC. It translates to CASSFPRDLSSGANVLTF.

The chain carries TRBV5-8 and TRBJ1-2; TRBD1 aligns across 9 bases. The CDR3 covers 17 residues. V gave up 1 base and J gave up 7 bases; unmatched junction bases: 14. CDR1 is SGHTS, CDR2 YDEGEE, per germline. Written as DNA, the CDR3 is TGTGCCAGCAGCTTGTCCTGGCGGGACAGGGAGTTCTTTGGCTACACCTTC. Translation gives CASSLSWRDREFFGYTF.

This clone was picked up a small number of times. DNA of the CDR3: TGTGCCAGCAGCCGCACGCGGTACAGGGGTATGGCTTTCTTT. This sequence encodes CASSRTRYRGMAFF. The chain joins TRBV28 to TRBJ1-1; 7 positions match TRBD1. Germline CDR1 reads MDHEN; CDR2 reads SYDVKM. This CDR3 spans 14 amino acids. Trimming cost V 6 bases and J 11 bases; bases outside gene matches: 15.

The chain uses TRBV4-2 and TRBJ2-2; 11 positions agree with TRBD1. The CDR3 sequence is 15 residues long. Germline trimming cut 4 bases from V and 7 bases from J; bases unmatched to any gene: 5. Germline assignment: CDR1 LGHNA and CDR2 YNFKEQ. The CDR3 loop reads CASSPTGTGGGELFF. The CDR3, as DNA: TGTGCCAGCAGCCCGACGGGGACAGGGGGCGGGGAGCTGTTTTTT.